Listed below are T cell receptor beta chains from one sample, sequenced in a study of blood T cell repertoires in COVID-19. Method: immunoSEQ multiplex PCR; TCRdb's copy keeps in-frame clones and lacks some. The repertoire has 95,000 to 100,000 clones, 86% of them found once; the top ten carry 1.5% to 2%. Input material: peripheral blood. All receptors derive from a man of 80 years or more with acute or convalescent COVID-19. CDR3s include the opening cysteine and the closing phenylalanine or tryptophan. The order of the fields is CDR3 protein, J gene, V gene.

CDR3aa: CASSSDRDPSTNEKLFF
j_gene: TRBJ1-4
v_gene: TRBV28

CDR3aa: CASREEYQPQHF
j_gene: TRBJ1-5
v_gene: TRBV19

CDR3aa: CASSATGGTTGELFF
j_gene: TRBJ2-2
v_gene: TRBV25-1

CDR3aa: CASSRNPTVQETQYF
j_gene: TRBJ2-5
v_gene: TRBV4-1

CDR3aa: CASSQGDRSNTEAFF
j_gene: TRBJ1-1
v_gene: TRBV4-1

CDR3aa: CASSGDITSTDTQYF
j_gene: TRBJ2-3
v_gene: TRBV7-2

CDR3aa: CATWGQGSSYEQYF
j_gene: TRBJ2-7
v_gene: TRBV10-3

CDR3aa: CASSEGQFNEKLFF
j_gene: TRBJ1-4
v_gene: TRBV25-1

CDR3aa: CASVRGYDNQPQHF
j_gene: TRBJ1-5
v_gene: TRBV6-5

CDR3aa: CASSLMRSSYNEQFF
j_gene: TRBJ2-1
v_gene: TRBV7-9

CDR3aa: CSVGSMDRGIVSTEAFF
j_gene: TRBJ1-1
v_gene: TRBV29-1

CDR3aa: CASSFKETQYF
j_gene: TRBJ2-5
v_gene: TRBV7-2

CDR3aa: CASSDAGTTQLKQYF
j_gene: TRBJ2-7
v_gene: TRBV6-1

CDR3aa: CASTRSGQGRDNEQFF
j_gene: TRBJ2-1
v_gene: TRBV5-6

CDR3aa: CASSLTVRANEKLFF
j_gene: TRBJ1-4
v_gene: TRBV11-2

CDR3aa: CASSRQGMNTEAFF
j_gene: TRBJ1-1
v_gene: TRBV16

CDR3aa: CASSQEKGVGQTYEQYF
j_gene: TRBJ2-7
v_gene: TRBV14

CDR3aa: CASSLKMNTEAFF
j_gene: TRBJ1-1
v_gene: TRBV4-3